These T cell receptor beta chains were read from a single sample in a study of human T cells and chemical hapten exposure. TCRdb passed the RACE reads through MiXCR, listing each CDR3 protein once. This table holds 70,000 to 90,000 distinct CDR3 sequences, approximately 10% found once. The material sequenced was whole blood, taken in connection with sensitization to the hapten diphenylcyclopropenone (DPC). Receptor source: a woman aged 50 to 60 with alopecia areata. Some clones in this sample may be carry-over from other donors' samples. CDR3s include the opening cysteine and the closing phenylalanine or tryptophan. The order of the fields is V gene, D gene, J gene, clone size, CDR3 length, CDR3 DNA, CDR3 protein. The D gene is left open where the match is weak. The size entry is marked missing in some rows and otherwise reads once, few, many or a size class.

V gene: TRBV6-2/TRBV6-3
D gene: -
J gene: TRBJ2-3
clone size: -
CDR3 length: 13
CDR3 DNA: TGTGCCAGCAGTTTCAGAGTCACAGATACGCAGTATTTT
CDR3 protein: CASSFRVTDTQYF

V gene: TRBV7-2
D gene: -
J gene: TRBJ2-2
clone size: many
CDR3 length: 16
CDR3 DNA: TGTGCCAGCAGCTTAGTGTCGGGGCCCGGCACCGGGGAGCTGTTTTTT
CDR3 protein: CASSLVSGPGTGELFF

V gene: TRBV13
D gene: TRBD1
J gene: TRBJ2-3
clone size: many
CDR3 length: 13
CDR3 DNA: TGTGCCAGCAGCGGGACAGGGGCAGATACGCAGTATTTT
CDR3 protein: CASSGTGADTQYF

V gene: TRBV7-2
D gene: TRBD2
J gene: TRBJ2-5
clone size: -
CDR3 length: 16
CDR3 DNA: TGTGCCAGCAGCTCACCGGGACTAGCGGGCCAAGAGACCCAGTACTTC
CDR3 protein: CASSSPGLAGQETQYF

V gene: TRBV3-1
D gene: TRBD2
J gene: TRBJ2-7
clone size: many
CDR3 length: 16
CDR3 DNA: TGTGCCAGCAGCCGTGCCCGGACTAGCGGAGGCTACGAGCAGTACTTC
CDR3 protein: CASSRARTSGGYEQYF

V gene: TRBV6-6
D gene: -
J gene: TRBJ1-4
clone size: many
CDR3 length: 13
CDR3 DNA: TGTGCCAGCAGTAACCAGGGTAATGAAAAACTGTTTTTT
CDR3 protein: CASSNQGNEKLFF

V gene: TRBV5-1
D gene: -
J gene: TRBJ2-1
clone size: many
CDR3 length: 16
CDR3 DNA: TGCGCCAGCAGCTTGGGGAGCGGTAGATCCCACAATGAGCAGTTCTTC
CDR3 protein: CASSLGSGRSHNEQFF

V gene: TRBV20-1
D gene: TRBD2
J gene: TRBJ2-1
clone size: -
CDR3 length: 14
CDR3 DNA: TGCAGTCCCCAGCGGGAGGGCCTGGGGAATGAGCAGTTCTTC
CDR3 protein: CSPQREGLGNEQFF

V gene: TRBV21-1
D gene: -
J gene: TRBJ1-6
clone size: many
CDR3 length: 15
CDR3 DNA: TGTGCCAGCAGCGACGGGACAGCACTTAATTCACCCCTCCACTTT
CDR3 protein: CASSDGTALNSPLHF

V gene: TRBV7-9
D gene: -
J gene: TRBJ2-1
clone size: -
CDR3 length: 13
CDR3 DNA: TGTGCCAGCAGCAGACCCATGTGGTATGAGCAGTTCTTC
CDR3 protein: CASSRPMWYEQFF

V gene: TRBV18
D gene: -
J gene: TRBJ1-3
clone size: many
CDR3 length: 13
CDR3 DNA: TGTGCCAGCTCACTAATCTCTGGAAACACCATATATTTT
CDR3 protein: CASSLISGNTIYF

V gene: TRBV29-1
D gene: -
J gene: TRBJ1-5
clone size: few
CDR3 length: 12
CDR3 DNA: TGCAGCGTATCCTGGGGCGGACAGCCCCAGCATTTT
CDR3 protein: CSVSWGGQPQHF

V gene: TRBV29-1
D gene: -
J gene: TRBJ2-5
clone size: -
CDR3 length: 11
CDR3 DNA: TGCAGCGTTGCCCTGGGCGGGACCCAGTACTTC
CDR3 protein: CSVALGGTQYF